This T cell receptor (beta chain) was identified in a study of T cells after somatic rescue of genetic block. The table came from immunoSEQ multiplex PCR; TCRdb's copy has only in-frame clones and leaves some out. The profile shows tens of thousands of clones, under 95% of them singletons. V shed 1 base and J shed 0 bases, with 7 bases lying between them. The CDR3 has 14 amino acids. The germline V gene encodes CDR1 SGHNT and CDR2 YYREEE (reference sequence). The rearrangement links TRBV5-4 to TRBJ1-2; D is unresolved. The specimen was peripheral blood mononuclear cells (PBMCs). The TCR comes from a man aged 35 to 55. The CDR3, as DNA: TGTGCCAGCAGCTTGCGGAGTTCTAACTATGGCTACACCTTC. Amino acid sequence: CASSLRSSNYGYTF.